This T cell receptor (beta chain) was captured by sequencing in a study of shared clonotypes between healthy human individuals. Germline CDR1 is MNHEY and CDR2 is SMNVEV (reference sequence). V was shortened by 3 bases and J by 3 bases, with 12 bases between the two germline ends. This CDR3 is built from 14 residues. In regard to this clone: Other nucleotide sequences in the sample specify the same CDR3.

Libraries were prepared by immunoSEQ multiplex PCR; TCRdb keeps only in-frame clonotypes and omits some of them. This sample has some 2,500,000 clones, with 85% to 95% found just once. Specimen: naive CD4+ T cells from PBMCs. Sample subset: CD45RA+ positively selected. The receptor's source is a man aged 18 to 35 in good health. Some clones in this sample may be carry-over from other donors' samples. This rearrangement joins TRBV27 to TRBJ2-7, with a weak D call TRBD2 (5 bases). As DNA, the CDR3 is TGTGCCAGCAGTTTGAGCGGATCCAGCTACGAGCAGTACTTC. Residues: CASSLSGSSYEQYF.